This TCR beta chain was sequenced in a study of early T cells in non-severe SARS-CoV-2 infection. The overall study: Sequencing targeted bulk RNA from unsorted whole blood, leaving chains unpaired. Notes on the study in general: Private and CD4 specificities were missed by VDJdb matching, which favored anti-spike CD8 responses.

The CDR3 sequence is 14 residues long. The V gene lost 2 bases and the J gene lost 6 bases, with 11 bases spanning the gap. Per the germline V gene, CDR1 is PRHDT and CDR2 is FYEKMQ (reference sequence). This clonotype was observed many times. Its specificity is not known. Each single cDNA molecule received a unique molecular identifier. One entry per CDR3 protein results from TCRdb running MiXCR on the 5' RACE reads. The sample lists tens of thousands of distinct CDR3 sequences, approximately 4.2% occurring once. This receptor was identified in an adult who was a healthcare worker with PCR-confirmed SARS-CoV-2 infection or an uninfected control (not recorded which). The rearrangement joins TRBV13 to TRBJ2-1; the D gene is possibly TRBD2 (6 bases). The sample taken for sequencing was whole blood. The CDR3 sequence is CASSLREWGNEQFF. The CDR3 nucleotides are TGTGCCAGCAGCTTACGGGAGTGGGGCAATGAGCAGTTCTTC.